This T cell receptor (beta chain) derives from a study of shared clonotypes between healthy human individuals. Study findings and constraints: Generally, naive subsets (rather than memory subsets) showed larger estimated richness.

Germline CDR1 is MGHRA and CDR2 is YSYEKL. The CDR3 has 18 residues. V was clipped by 2 bases and J by 1 base; unmatched bases: 7. CD45RO negativity and positive selection for CCR7 defined naive CD8 cells, a population that excluded terminally differentiated effector memory CD45RA+ cells. All donors were Caucasian adults living in Nashville, Tennessee. Remarks on this clone: Its antigen is currently unknown.

Clones were read by immunoSEQ multiplex PCR, and TCRdb kept only the in-frame ones, dropping some. The data contain hundreds of thousands of clones, 80% to 95% of them seen just once; the ten biggest clones take up around 24%. V usage is TRBV4-1 and J usage is TRBJ2-5; 13 nucleotides line up with TRBD2. This clonotype was obtained from a man younger than 45 in good health. Input material: naive CD8+ T cells sorted from blood. This CDR3 is CASSQIGLAGDPQETQYF. The CDR3, as DNA: TGCGCCAGCAGCCAAATTGGACTAGCGGGGGACCCCCAAGAGACCCAGTACTTC.